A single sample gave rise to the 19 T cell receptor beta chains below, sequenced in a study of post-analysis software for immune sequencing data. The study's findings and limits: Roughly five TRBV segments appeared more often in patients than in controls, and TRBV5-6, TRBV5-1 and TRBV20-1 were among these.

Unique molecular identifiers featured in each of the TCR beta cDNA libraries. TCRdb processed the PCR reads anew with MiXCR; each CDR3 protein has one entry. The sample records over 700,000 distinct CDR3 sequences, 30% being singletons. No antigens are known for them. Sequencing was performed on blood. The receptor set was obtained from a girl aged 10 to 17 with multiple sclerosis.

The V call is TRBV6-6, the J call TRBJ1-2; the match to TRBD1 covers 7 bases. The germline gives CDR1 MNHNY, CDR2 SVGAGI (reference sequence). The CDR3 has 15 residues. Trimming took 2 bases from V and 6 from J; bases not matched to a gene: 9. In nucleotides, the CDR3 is TGTGCCAGCAGTTACGTAAAGACAGGGATTCATGGCTACACCTTC. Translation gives CASSYVKTGIHGYTF.

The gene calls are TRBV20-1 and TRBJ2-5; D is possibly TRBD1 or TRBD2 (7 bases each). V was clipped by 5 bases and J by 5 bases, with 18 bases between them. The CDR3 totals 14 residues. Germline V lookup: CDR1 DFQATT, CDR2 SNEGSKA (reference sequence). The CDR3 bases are TGCAGTGCTTCCCCAGGGGGGGTGCGGGAGACCCAGTACTTC. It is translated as CSASPGGVRETQYF.

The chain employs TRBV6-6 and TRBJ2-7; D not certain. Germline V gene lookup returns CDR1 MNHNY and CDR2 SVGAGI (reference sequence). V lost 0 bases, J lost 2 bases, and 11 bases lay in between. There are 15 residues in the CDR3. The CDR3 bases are TGTGCCAGCAGTTACTCGAGTACACGGCCCTACGAGCAGTACTTC. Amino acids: CASSYSSTRPYEQYF.

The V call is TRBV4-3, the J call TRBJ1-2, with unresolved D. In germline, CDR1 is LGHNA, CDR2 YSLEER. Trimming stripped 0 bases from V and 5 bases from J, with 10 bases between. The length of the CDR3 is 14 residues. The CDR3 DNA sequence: TGCGCCAGCAGCCAAGATACGCGGCAGTATGGCTACACCTTC. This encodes CASSQDTRQYGYTF.

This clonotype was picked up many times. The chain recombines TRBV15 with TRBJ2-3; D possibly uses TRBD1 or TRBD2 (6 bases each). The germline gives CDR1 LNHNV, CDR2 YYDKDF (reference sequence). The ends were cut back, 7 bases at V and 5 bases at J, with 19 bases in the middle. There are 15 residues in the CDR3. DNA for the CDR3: TGTGCCACCAAGGCAGGGGACTTCTGGCTAGATACGCAGTATTTT. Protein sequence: CATKAGDFWLDTQYF.

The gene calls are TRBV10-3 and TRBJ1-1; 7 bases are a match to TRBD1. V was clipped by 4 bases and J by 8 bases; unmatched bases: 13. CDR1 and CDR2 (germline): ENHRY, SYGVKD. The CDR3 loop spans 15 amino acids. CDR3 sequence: CAISGIGTVSGEAFF. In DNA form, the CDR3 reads TGTGCCATCAGTGGAATAGGGACAGTTTCTGGGGAAGCTTTCTTT.

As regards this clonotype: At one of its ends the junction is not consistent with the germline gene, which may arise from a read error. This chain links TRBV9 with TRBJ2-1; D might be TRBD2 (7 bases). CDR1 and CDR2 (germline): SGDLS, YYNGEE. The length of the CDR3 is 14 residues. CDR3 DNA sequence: TGTGCCTGCAGCGTGCGGGGGACATACAATGAGCAGTCCTTC. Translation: CACSVRGTYNEQSF.

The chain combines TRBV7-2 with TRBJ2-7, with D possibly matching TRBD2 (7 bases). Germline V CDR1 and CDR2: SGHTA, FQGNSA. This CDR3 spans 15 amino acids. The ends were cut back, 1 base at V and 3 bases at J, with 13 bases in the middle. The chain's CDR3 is CASSLVRGAHYEQYF. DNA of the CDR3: TGTGCCAGCAGCTTAGTTCGGGGGGCGCACTACGAGCAGTACTTC.

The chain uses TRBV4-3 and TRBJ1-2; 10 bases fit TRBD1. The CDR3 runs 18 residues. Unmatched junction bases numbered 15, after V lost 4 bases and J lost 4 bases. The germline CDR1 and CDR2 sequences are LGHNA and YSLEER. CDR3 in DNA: TGCGCCAGCAGCCCCACAGGGAGACAGGGGGCGCAGGGCTATGGCTACACCTTC. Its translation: CASSPTGRQGAQGYGYTF.

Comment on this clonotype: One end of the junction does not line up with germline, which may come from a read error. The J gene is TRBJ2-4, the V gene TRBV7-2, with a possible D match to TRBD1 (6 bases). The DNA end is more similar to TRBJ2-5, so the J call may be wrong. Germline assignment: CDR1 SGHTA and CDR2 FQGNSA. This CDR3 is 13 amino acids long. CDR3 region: CAGSPGAGETQYF. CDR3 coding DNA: TGTGCCGGCAGCCCAGGGGCGGGAGAGACCCAGTACTTC.

CDR3 residues: CASSETPGALSPYEQYF. The CDR3 DNA is TGTGCCAGCAGCGAAACTCCGGGAGCCTTGAGCCCCTACGAGCAGTACTTC. V usage is TRBV6-1 and J usage is TRBJ2-7, with D tentatively TRBD2 (6 bases). The germline gives CDR1 MNHNS, CDR2 SASEGT. Between the trimmed V and J ends, which lost 6 bases and 2 bases, there was a span of 23 bases. There are 17 residues in the CDR3.

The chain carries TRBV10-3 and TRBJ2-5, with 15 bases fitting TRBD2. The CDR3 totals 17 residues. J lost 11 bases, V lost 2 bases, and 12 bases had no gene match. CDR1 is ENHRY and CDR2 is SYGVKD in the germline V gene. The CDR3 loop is CAISEPGLAGGLMQQYF. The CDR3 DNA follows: TGTGCCATCAGTGAGCCCGGACTAGCGGGAGGGTTAATGCAGCAGTACTTC.

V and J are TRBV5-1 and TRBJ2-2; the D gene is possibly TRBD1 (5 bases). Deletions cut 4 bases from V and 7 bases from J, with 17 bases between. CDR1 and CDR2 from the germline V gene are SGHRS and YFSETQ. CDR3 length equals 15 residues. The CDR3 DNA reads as TGCGCCAGCAGCACGTCGACAGTTGGGAACGGGGAGCTGTTTTTT. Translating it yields CASSTSTVGNGELFF.

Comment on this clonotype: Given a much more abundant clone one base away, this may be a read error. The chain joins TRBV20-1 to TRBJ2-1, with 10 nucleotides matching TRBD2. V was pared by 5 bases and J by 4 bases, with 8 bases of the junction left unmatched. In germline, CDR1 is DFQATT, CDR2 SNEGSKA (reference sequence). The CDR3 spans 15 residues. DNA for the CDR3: TGCAGTGCTCCTTTGCGAGCGGGAGGGTACAATGAGCAGTTCTTC. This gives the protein CSAPLRAGGYNEQFF.

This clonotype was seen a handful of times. CDR3 in amino acids: CSGGGTTRDYGYTF. CDR3 sequence (DNA): TGCAGTGGGGGGGGGACCACTCGGGACTATGGCTACACCTTC. This sequence joins TRBV20-1 and TRBJ1-2; possibly TRBD1 for D (5 bases). The CDR3 is made up of 14 amino acids. Germline values: CDR1 DFQATT, CDR2 SNEGSKA (reference sequence). The V gene lost 7 bases and the J gene lost 3 bases, with 18 bases spanning the gap.

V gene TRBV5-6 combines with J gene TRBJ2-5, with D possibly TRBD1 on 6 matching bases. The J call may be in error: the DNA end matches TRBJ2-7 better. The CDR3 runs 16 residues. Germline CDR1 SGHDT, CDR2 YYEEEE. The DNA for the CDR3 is TGTGCCAGCAGCTTGTGGCCCCGGACAGAAGTCTACGAGCAGTACTTC. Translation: CASSLWPRTEVYEQYF.

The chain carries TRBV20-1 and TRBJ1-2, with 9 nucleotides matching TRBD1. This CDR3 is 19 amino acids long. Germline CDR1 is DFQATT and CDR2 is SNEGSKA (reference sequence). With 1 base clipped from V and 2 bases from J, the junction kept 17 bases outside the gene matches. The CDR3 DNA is TGCAGTGCTAGAGGAGCTGAAGGACAGGGGCGTTTGGGAAACTATGGCTACACCTTC. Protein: CSARGAEGQGRLGNYGYTF.

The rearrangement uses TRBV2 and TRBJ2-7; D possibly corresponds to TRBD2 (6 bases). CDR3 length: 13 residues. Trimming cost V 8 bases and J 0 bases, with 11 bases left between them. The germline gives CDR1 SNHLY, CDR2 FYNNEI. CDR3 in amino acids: CASGDFSSYEQYF. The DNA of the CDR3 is TGTGCCAGCGGGGACTTCAGCTCCTACGAGCAGTACTTC.

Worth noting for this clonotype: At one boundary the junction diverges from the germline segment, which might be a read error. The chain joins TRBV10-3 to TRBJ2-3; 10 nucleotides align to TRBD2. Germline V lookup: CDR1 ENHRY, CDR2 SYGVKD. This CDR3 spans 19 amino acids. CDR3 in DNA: TGTGCCATCAGTCAGTCCAATCAGTTCCTAGCGGGGGACGCAGATACGCAGTATTTT. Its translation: CAISQSNQFLAGDADTQYF.